This TCR beta chain derives from a study of Ad26.COV2.S vaccination and SARS-CoV-2 variants. Turning to the study itself: By the intramuscular route, Ad26.COV2.S was given once, or twice 56 days apart.

Assay: immunoSEQ multiplex PCR; the TCRdb copy retains only in-frame clones and omits some. This sample has about half a million clones; 70% to 90% occur once, and the top ten carry 1.7%. The treatment: about 20 received Ad26.COV2.S at low or high dose, single or two shots; five or six received placebo; per-sample allocation not given. Sampling occurred on day 63 after the first vaccine or placebo injection. Wuhan-strain spike was delivered by a replication-incompetent Ad26 vector. CDR3 length: 15 amino acids. The trim removed 4 bases at V and 6 bases at J, leaving 9 bases unmatched. The germline gives CDR1 SGHRS, CDR2 YFSETQ. On this clone: Its antigen remains unknown.

Study findings and constraints: Once vaccination had occurred, spike-specific CD8+ and CD4+ T cell responses reportedly showed substantial breadth. Vaccine recipients and placebo recipients showed similar non-spike TCR breadth.

The V and J genes are TRBV5-1 and TRBJ2-3, with 9 bases fitting TRBD2. Sequences were derived from peripheral blood, sampled in a trial of Ad26.COV2.S vaccine versus placebo. This sequence was found in a person between 18 and 65 years old who received the Ad26.COV2.S COVID-19 vaccine or a placebo. CDR3 residues: CASSPGAGGWDTQYF. The DNA of the CDR3 is TGCGCCAGCAGCCCGGGAGCGGGGGGTTGGGATACGCAGTATTTT.